This passage covers 23 T cell receptor beta chains from one sample sequenced in a study of CD8 T cells in ankylosing spondylitis. Findings of the study overall: Under 10 highly homologous variants formed a TCR beta motif that appeared characteristic of ankylosing spondylitis blood.

TCRdb re-called the 5' RACE reads with MiXCR, one entry per CDR3 protein. The data show 700,000 or so distinct CDR3 sequences, with 15% to 20% seen just once and about a fifth held by the top ten. These receptors are not linked to any known antigen. Sequenced: blood, either unsorted or a sorted T cell fraction (not recorded which). These receptors all come from a male donor with ankylosing spondylitis.

The rearrangement joins TRBV12-3 or TRBV12-4 to TRBJ2-3; 7 nucleotides agree with TRBD2. The CDR3 extends over 12 amino acids. V trimming: 5 bases; J trimming: 6 bases; junction bases outside the gene matches: 2. CDR3 nucleotide sequence: TGTGCCAGCAGTGGGGGGGTCGATACGCAGTATTTT. It encodes CASSGGVDTQYF.

The table lists this clonotype with a few counts. V is TRBV4-1 and J is TRBJ2-1; 7 bases line up with TRBD2. Trimming took 1 base from V and 8 from J; bases not matched to a gene: 8. CDR1 is MGHRA and CDR2 is YSYEKL in the germline V gene. CDR3 size: 15 residues. The CDR3 nucleotides read TGCGCCAGCAGCCAAGGGGACTATGAGTTCGATGAGCAGTTCTTC. Residues: CASSQGDYEFDEQFF.

The chain uses TRBV27 and TRBJ1-5; D is possibly TRBD1 (5 bases). The CDR3 runs 16 residues. Germline loops: CDR1 MNHEY, CDR2 SMNVEV (reference sequence). With 0 bases removed from V and 3 bases from J, the gap between germline ends came to 12 bases. The CDR3 region is CASSLSGGNYNQPQHF. CDR3 DNA sequence: TGTGCCAGCAGTTTATCGGGGGGGAACTACAATCAGCCCCAGCATTTT.

The sample holds a few counts of this clonotype. V and J are TRBV14 and TRBJ2-7, with 8 bases that match TRBD1. V was clipped by 2 bases and J by 6 bases; unmatched bases: 6. The V gene's germline CDR1 is SGHDN and CDR2 FVKESK. The CDR3 runs 14 residues. The CDR3 loop is CASSQWGQVFEQYF. The DNA of the CDR3 is TGTGCCAGCAGCCAATGGGGACAGGTTTTCGAGCAGTACTTC.

This clonotype was picked up a small number of times. The V gene is TRBV12-3 or TRBV12-4, the J gene TRBJ1-1; no clear D. Between the trimmed V and J ends, which lost 6 bases and 1 base, there was a span of 9 bases. CDR3 length equals 13 residues. The CDR3 loop is CASRQDWNTEAFF. CDR3 DNA: TGTGCCAGCAGGCAAGATTGGAACACTGAAGCTTTCTTT.

To note about this clonotype: This CDR3 fails to terminate in the conserved phenylalanine or tryptophan, so it likely reflects a read error. The V call is TRBV20-1, the J call TRBJ1-6; 7 bases line up with TRBD1. The CDR3 loop spans 15 amino acids. With V trimmed by 1 base and J by 10 bases, 10 bases remained unmatched. Per germline, CDR1 DFQATT and CDR2 SNEGSKA (reference sequence). CDR3 nucleotide sequence: TGCAGTGCTAGAGCCGAGACAGGGCTTAAGTCACCCCTCCACTAT. Its protein product is CSARAETGLKSPLHY.

The chain carries TRBV27 and TRBJ2-7, with 8 bases identical to TRBD2. Germline V gene lookup returns CDR1 MNHEY and CDR2 SMNVEV (reference sequence). The CDR3 covers 16 residues. With V trimmed by 4 bases and J by 6 bases, 14 bases remained unmatched. CDR3 region: CASSSLLLAEAREQYF. CDR3 DNA: TGTGCCAGCAGTTCACTCTTACTAGCGGAGGCCCGCGAGCAGTACTTC.

This chain connects TRBV6-2 or TRBV6-3 to TRBJ2-2, with D possibly matching TRBD1 (5 bases). CDR3 size: 16 residues. CDR1 is MNHEY, CDR2 SVGEGT, per germline. V lost 3 bases and J lost 5, with 16 bases in between. The CDR3 bases are TGTGCCAGCAGTTATGAAGCCCGTAAGGGGACCGGGGAGCTGTTTTTT. Its protein product is CASSYEARKGTGELFF.

The chain joins TRBV11-1 to TRBJ2-6, with unresolved D. Germline lookup yields CDR1 SGHAT and CDR2 FQDESV (reference sequence). Deletions cut 3 bases from V and 1 base from J, with 13 bases between. CDR3 length: 17 residues. CDR3 sequence: CASSFRRAASGANVLTF. As DNA, the CDR3 is TGTGCCAGCAGCTTTCGCCGGGCGGCATCTGGGGCCAACGTCCTGACTTTC.

This clonotype was seen more than once but under ten times. The CDR3 DNA reads as TGTGCCAGCAGTACGTACAGGGACAATCAGCCCCAGCATTTT. Translated: CASSTYRDNQPQHF. The genes are TRBV2 and TRBJ1-5, with TRBD1 as a possible D gene (6 bases). The germline CDR1 and CDR2 sequences are SNHLY and FYNNEI. This CDR3 comprises 14 residues. The V and J ends lost 5 bases and 3 bases respectively, with 11 bases between them.

This clonotype was seen at least ten times. This rearrangement joins TRBV4-1 to TRBJ2-2; tentative D call: TRBD1 (5 bases). Germline V gene data show CDR1 as MGHRA and CDR2 as YSYEKL. V was cut by 0 bases and J by 5 bases, with 13 bases left in between. CDR3 length: 16 amino acids. This CDR3 reads CASSQDHGRATGELFF. The CDR3 region has the DNA TGCGCCAGCAGCCAAGATCATGGCAGGGCTACCGGGGAGCTGTTTTTT.

The rearrangement uses TRBV28 and TRBJ2-7; unclear D gene. The CDR3 runs 13 residues. Trimming removed 5 bases from V and 2 bases from J, with 10 bases in between. Per the germline V gene, CDR1 is MDHEN and CDR2 is SYDVKM. CDR3 loop: CASSLPLPYEQYF. CDR3 nucleotide sequence: TGTGCCAGCAGTCTACCCCTCCCCTACGAGCAGTACTTC.

V usage is TRBV27 and J usage is TRBJ2-1; 7 nucleotides align to TRBD2. The CDR3 spans 16 residues. The V segment lost 5 bases and the J segment 9 bases; nucleotides outside the gene matches: 16. Germline V lookup: CDR1 MNHEY, CDR2 SMNVEV (reference sequence). The CDR3 region has the DNA TGTGCCAGCAGTAGTTTAATCCCGGGGGGTATGGGTGAGCAGTTCTTC. Residues: CASSSLIPGGMGEQFF.

The chain links TRBV7-9 to TRBJ2-3, with a weak D call TRBD2 (6 bases). CDR1 SEHNR and CDR2 FQNEAQ come from the germline V gene (reference sequence). There are 15 residues in the CDR3. The V end lost 3 bases, the J end lost 3 bases, and 13 bases lay between the germline ends. The CDR3 DNA follows: TGTGCCAGCAGCTTGATTGCGGGGCGAACAGATACGCAGTATTTT. It yields the protein CASSLIAGRTDTQYF.

This clonotype appeared a few times. The gene calls are TRBV27 and TRBJ1-1; D ambiguous. CDR3 length: 12 amino acids. The V end lost 6 bases, the J end lost 4 bases, and 9 bases lay between the germline ends. The germline CDR1 and CDR2 sequences are MNHEY and SMNVEV (reference sequence). The CDR3 nucleotides are TGTGCCAGCAGGGGTCGGACCACTGAAGCTTTCTTT. It encodes CASRGRTTEAFF.

This clonotype turned up a few times. The chain joins TRBV20-1 to TRBJ2-3; 11 bases align to TRBD2. The length of the CDR3 is 15 residues. V trimming: 6 bases; J trimming: 0 bases; junction bases outside the gene matches: 5. Germline V CDR1 and CDR2: DFQATT, SNEGSKA (reference sequence). CDR3 amino acids: CSATRLAGSTDTQYF. The CDR3 nucleotides are TGCAGTGCAACCAGACTAGCGGGGAGCACAGATACGCAGTATTTT.

The chain couples TRBV12-3 or TRBV12-4 to TRBJ2-3; possible D gene TRBD1, 5 bases. This CDR3 has 14 residues. Deletions cut 5 bases from V and 7 bases from J, with 16 bases between. In nucleotides, the CDR3 is TGTGCCAGCAGTCCCACCCAACAGGAATATACGCAGTATTTT. It codes for CASSPTQQEYTQYF.

This clonotype was seen a handful of times. This CDR3 reads CASIPDRDQETQYF. DNA for the CDR3: TGTGCCAGCATCCCAGACAGGGACCAAGAGACCCAGTACTTC. V usage is TRBV5-4 and J usage is TRBJ2-5; the match to TRBD1 covers 7 bases. The V gene's germline CDR1 is SGHNT and CDR2 YYREEE (reference sequence). Trimming removed 6 bases from V and 0 bases from J; junction bases left unmatched: 5. This CDR3 is built from 14 residues.

V and J are TRBV7-3 and TRBJ2-2; the match to TRBD2 covers 13 bases. V shed 4 bases and J 7 bases; nucleotides not matched to a gene: 0. CDR3 size: 14 residues. The germline V gene encodes CDR1 SGHTA and CDR2 FQGTGA. CDR3 in amino acids: CASSWTSGSGELFF. The CDR3 nucleotides read TGTGCCAGCAGCTGGACTAGCGGGAGCGGGGAGCTGTTTTTT.

This clonotype was detected only a few times. The chain has TRBV5-6 and TRBJ2-2; 8 positions agree with TRBD1. Per germline, CDR1 SGHDT and CDR2 YYEEEE. V lost 2 bases and J lost 3; bases outside the gene matches: 3. The CDR3 runs 15 residues. This chain's CDR3 is CASSFRQGYTGELFF. In nucleotides, the CDR3 is TGTGCCAGCAGCTTTCGACAGGGGTACACCGGGGAGCTGTTTTTT.

This clonotype was detected a few times. V gene TRBV7-9 combines with J gene TRBJ2-1; 7 nucleotides agree with TRBD1. Looked up from germline, CDR1 is SEHNR and CDR2 is FQNEAQ (reference sequence). The ends lost 5 bases at V and 8 bases at J; junction bases unmatched: 15. This CDR3 has 16 amino acids. CDR3 protein: CASSPPGQTSTYEQFF. Here the CDR3 DNA reads TGTGCCAGCAGCCCACCGGGACAGACATCTACATATGAGCAGTTCTTC.

The chain has TRBV12-3 or TRBV12-4 and TRBJ1-5; D uncertain. The CDR3 runs 15 residues. V lost 6 bases to trimming and J lost 6 bases, with 18 bases between them. Here the CDR3 reads CASSPGIGGVQPQHF. Written as DNA, the CDR3 is TGTGCCAGCAGCCCGGGCATAGGCGGAGTTCAGCCCCAGCATTTT.

This clonotype was observed a handful of times. The chain recombines TRBV7-2 with TRBJ2-1, with D maybe TRBD1 (5 bases). V was pared by 3 bases and J by 5 bases, with 11 bases between. The CDR3 length is 14 residues. Per the germline V gene, CDR1 is SGHTA and CDR2 is FQGNSA. The CDR3 loop reads CASSFSAGNNEQFF. CDR3 nucleotides: TGTGCCAGCAGCTTCTCGGCAGGGAACAATGAGCAGTTCTTC.